This T cell receptor (beta chain) was identified in a study of blood T cell repertoires in COVID-19. TCRdb's copy holds only in-frame clones and misses some; the assay was immunoSEQ multiplex PCR. The repertoire holds a few hundred thousand clones, about nine tenths seen once, with around 10% in the top ten. Material: PBMCs or T cells enriched from blood (not recorded which). This clonotype originated in a man between 18 and 29 years old with acute COVID-19.

The CDR3 loop reads CASTLQGAGDTEAFF. DNA for the CDR3: TGTGCCAGCACCCTACAGGGGGCGGGAGACACTGAAGCTTTCTTT. This chain joins TRBV2 and TRBJ1-1, with 9 bases lining up with TRBD1. The CDR3 consists of 15 residues. After removal of 7 bases from V and 3 bases from J, the junction contained 9 bases not matched to a gene. Germline assignment: CDR1 SNHLY and CDR2 FYNNEI.